This TCR beta chain comes out of a study of T cell repertoires in cytomegalovirus infection. Trimming cost V 6 bases and J 5 bases, with 20 bases left between them. CDR1 is MDHEN, CDR2 SYDVKM, per germline. The CDR3 runs to 15 residues. TCRdb re-called the reads through MiXCR, storing one row per CDR3 protein. The table lists some 700,000 distinct CDR3 sequences, roughly 35% of them singletons, with around 2.8% in the top ten. The receptor was isolated from a human donor in good health (CMV status not recorded). Some clones in this sample may be carry-over from other donors' samples. The chain is built from TRBV28 and TRBJ2-7; tentative D call: TRBD1 (6 bases). Source material: PBMCs. The CDR3 reads CASRILSDRGNEQYF. The CDR3 coding sequence is TGTGCCAGCAGGATATTATCCGATAGGGGGAACGAGCAGTACTTC.